This T cell receptor (beta chain) was documented in a study of blood T cell repertoires in COVID-19. Study in general: The United States, Italy and Spain were the sources of the acute and convalescent COVID-19 samples.

In the original analysis: Counts of nucleated cells, estimated from reference gene primer amplification, were obtained. The protocol was immunoSEQ multiplex PCR, while the TCRdb copy is restricted to in-frame clones and leaves out a portion. V and J calls and clone size are given by that table; D and trimming were obtained from the DNA. The data hold about 330,000 clones, with approximately 89% observed a single time. Individuals aged roughly 18 to 95 years were recruited from 24 US areas. Two negative PCRs, clearance, or symptom resolution had been documented for recovered Cohort 3 donors. The V gene lost 4 bases and the J gene lost 4 bases, with 20 bases spanning the gap. This CDR3 is built from 17 residues. Germline V CDR1 and CDR2: LNHNV, YYDKDF (reference sequence).

Sequencing input: PBMCs or T cells enriched from blood (not recorded which). This clonotype was sampled from a woman in her thirties who had recovered from COVID-19. The rearrangement links TRBV15 to TRBJ2-1; a weak D match, TRBD1 (5 bases). The DNA of the CDR3 is TGTGCCACCAGCAACCCCAATATGGGGCAGGAGTACAATGAGCAGTTCTTC. Translation: CATSNPNMGQEYNEQFF.